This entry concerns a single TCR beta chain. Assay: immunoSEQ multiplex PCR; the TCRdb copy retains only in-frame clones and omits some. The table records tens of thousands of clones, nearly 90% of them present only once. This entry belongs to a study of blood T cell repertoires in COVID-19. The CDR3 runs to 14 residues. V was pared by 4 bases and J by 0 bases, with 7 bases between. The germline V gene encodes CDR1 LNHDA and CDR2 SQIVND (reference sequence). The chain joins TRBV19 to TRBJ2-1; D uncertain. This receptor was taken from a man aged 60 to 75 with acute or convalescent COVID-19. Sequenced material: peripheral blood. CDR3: CASSNRHSYNEQFF. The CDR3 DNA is TGTGCCAGTAGTAACCGACACTCCTACAATGAGCAGTTCTTC.